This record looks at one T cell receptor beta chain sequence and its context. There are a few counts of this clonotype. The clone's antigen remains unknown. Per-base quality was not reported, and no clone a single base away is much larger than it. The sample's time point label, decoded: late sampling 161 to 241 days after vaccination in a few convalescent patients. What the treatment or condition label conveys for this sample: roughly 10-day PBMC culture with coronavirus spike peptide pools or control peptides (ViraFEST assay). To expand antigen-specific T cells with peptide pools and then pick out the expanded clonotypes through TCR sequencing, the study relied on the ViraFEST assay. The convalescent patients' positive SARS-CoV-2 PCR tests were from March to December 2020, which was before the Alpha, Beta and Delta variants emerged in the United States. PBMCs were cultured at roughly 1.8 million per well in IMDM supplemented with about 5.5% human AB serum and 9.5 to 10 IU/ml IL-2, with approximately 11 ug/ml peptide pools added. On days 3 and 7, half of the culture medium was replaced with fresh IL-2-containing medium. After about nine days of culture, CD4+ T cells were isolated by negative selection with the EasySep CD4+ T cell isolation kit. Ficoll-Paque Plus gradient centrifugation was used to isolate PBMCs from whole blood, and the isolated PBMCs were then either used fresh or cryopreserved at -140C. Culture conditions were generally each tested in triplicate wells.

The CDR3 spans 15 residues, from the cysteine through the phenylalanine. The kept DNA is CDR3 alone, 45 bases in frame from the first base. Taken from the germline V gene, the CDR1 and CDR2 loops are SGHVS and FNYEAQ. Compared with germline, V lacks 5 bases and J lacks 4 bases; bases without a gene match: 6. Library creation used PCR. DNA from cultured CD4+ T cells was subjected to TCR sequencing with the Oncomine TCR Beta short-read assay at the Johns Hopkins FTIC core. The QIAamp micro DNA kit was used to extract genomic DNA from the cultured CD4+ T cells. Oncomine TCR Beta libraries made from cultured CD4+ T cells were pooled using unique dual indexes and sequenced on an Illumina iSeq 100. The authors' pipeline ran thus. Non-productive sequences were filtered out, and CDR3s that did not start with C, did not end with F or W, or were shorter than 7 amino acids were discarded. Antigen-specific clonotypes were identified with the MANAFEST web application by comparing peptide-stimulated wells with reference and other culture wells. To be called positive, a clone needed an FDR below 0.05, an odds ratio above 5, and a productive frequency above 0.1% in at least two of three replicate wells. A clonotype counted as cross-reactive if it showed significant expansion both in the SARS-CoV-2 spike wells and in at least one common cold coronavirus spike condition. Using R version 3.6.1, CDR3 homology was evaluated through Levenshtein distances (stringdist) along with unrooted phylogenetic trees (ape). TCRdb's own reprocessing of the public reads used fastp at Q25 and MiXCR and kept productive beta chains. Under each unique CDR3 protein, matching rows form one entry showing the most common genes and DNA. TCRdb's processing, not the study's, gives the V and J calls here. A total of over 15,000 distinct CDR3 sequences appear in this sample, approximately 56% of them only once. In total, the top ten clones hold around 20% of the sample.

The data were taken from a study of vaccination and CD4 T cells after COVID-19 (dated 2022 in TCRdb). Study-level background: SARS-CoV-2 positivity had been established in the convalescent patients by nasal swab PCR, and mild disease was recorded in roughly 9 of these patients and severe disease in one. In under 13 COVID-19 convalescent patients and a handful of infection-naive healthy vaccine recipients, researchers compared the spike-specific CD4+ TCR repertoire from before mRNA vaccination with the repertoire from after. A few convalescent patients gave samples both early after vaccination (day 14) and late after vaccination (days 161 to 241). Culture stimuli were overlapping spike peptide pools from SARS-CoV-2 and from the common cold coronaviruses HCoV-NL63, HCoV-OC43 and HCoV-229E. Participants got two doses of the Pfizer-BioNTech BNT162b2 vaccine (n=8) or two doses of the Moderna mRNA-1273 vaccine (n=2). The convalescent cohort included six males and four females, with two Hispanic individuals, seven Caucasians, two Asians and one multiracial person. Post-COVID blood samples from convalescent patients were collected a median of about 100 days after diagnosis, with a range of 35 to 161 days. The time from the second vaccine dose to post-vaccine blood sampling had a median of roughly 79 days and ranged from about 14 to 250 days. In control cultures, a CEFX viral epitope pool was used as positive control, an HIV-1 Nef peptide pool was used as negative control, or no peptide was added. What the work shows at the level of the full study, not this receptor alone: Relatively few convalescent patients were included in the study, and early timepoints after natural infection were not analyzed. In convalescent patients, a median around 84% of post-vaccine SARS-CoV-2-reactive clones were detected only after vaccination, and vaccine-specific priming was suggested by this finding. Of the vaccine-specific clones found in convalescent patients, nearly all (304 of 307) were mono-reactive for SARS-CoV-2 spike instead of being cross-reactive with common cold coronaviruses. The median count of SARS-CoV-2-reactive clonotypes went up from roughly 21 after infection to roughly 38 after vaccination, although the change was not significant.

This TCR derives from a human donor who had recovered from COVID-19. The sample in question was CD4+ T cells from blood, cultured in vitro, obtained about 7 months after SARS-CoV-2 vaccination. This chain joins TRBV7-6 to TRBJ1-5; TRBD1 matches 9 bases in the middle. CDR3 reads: CASSMGQGLNQPQHF. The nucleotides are TGTGCCAGCAGCATGGGACAGGGTCTTAATCAGCCCCAGCATTTT.